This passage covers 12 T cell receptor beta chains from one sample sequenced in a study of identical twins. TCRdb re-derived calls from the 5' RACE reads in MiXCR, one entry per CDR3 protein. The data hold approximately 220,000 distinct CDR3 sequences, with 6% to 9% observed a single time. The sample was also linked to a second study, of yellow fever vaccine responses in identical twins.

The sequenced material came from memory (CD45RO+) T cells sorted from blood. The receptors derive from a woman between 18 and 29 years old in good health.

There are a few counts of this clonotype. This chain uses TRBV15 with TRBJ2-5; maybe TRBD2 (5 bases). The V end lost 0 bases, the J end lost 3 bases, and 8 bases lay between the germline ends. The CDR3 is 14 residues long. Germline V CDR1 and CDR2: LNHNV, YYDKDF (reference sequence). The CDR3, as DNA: TGTGCCACCAGCAGAGATCTTAGCGAAGAGACCCAGTACTTC. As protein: CATSRDLSEETQYF.

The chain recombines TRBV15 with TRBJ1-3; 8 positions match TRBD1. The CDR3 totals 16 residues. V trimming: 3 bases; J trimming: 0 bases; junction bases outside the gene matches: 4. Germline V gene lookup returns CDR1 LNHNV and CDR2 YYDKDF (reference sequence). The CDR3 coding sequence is TGTGCCACCAGCAGTCCCGGGACAGGCTCTGGAAACACCATATATTTT. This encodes CATSSPGTGSGNTIYF.

This CDR3 reads CASSLGPAAGNSPLHF. CDR3 nucleotides: TGTGCCAGCAGCTTGGGACCCGCCGCAGGGAATTCACCCCTCCACTTT. V and J are TRBV12-3 or TRBV12-4 and TRBJ1-6; tentatively, D is TRBD1 (5 bases). The CDR3 is 16 amino acids. V was pared by 6 bases and J by 7 bases, with 19 bases between.

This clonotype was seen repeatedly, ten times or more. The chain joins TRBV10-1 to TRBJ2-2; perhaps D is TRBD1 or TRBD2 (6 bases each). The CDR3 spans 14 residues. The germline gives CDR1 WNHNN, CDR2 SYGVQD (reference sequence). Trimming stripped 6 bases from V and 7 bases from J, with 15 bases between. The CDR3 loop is CASRRGEDVGELFF. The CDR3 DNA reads TGCGCCAGCAGGAGGGGGGAAGATGTCGGGGAGCTGTTTTTT.

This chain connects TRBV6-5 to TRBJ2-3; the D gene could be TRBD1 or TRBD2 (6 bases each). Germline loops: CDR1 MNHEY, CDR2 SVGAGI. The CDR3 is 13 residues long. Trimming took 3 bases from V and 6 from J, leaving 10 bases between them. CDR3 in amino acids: CASSYLGGDTQYF. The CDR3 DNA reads TGTGCCAGCAGTTATCTAGGGGGGGATACGCAGTATTTT.

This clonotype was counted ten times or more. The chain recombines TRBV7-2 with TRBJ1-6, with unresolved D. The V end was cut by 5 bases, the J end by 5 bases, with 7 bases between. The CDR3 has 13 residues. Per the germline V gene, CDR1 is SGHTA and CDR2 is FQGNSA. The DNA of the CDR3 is TGTGCCAGCAGCCGAGAAGATAATTCACCCCTCCACTTT. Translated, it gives CASSREDNSPLHF.

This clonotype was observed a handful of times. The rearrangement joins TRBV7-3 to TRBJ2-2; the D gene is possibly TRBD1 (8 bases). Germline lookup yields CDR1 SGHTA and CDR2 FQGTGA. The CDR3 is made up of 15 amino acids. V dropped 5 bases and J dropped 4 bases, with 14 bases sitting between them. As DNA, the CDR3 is TGTGCCAGCAGCACAACAGGGGGGGCCACCGGGGAGCTGTTTTTT. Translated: CASSTTGGATGELFF.

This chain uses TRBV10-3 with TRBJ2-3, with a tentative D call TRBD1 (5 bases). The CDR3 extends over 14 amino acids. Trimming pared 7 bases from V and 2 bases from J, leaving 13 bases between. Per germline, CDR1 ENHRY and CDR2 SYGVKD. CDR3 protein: CAIKIQDNTDTQYF. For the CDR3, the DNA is TGTGCCATCAAAATCCAGGACAACACAGATACGCAGTATTTT.

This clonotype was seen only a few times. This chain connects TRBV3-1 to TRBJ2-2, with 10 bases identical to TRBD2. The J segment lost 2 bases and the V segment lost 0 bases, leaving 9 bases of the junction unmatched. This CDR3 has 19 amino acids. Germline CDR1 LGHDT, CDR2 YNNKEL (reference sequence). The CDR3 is CASSQDLSGGATNTGELFF. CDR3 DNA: TGTGCCAGCAGCCAAGATCTCAGCGGGGGGGCCACAAACACCGGGGAGCTGTTTTTT.

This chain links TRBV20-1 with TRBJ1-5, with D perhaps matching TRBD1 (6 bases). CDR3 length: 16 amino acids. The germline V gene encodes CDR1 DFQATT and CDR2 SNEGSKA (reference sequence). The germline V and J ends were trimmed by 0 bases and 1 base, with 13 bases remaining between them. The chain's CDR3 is CSARDLRGISNQPQHF. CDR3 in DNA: TGCAGTGCTAGAGATCTTAGGGGGATAAGCAATCAGCCCCAGCATTTT.

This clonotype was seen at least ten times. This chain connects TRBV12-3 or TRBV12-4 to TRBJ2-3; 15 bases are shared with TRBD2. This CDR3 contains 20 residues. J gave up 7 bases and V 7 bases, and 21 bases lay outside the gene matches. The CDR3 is CASTLSTGLAGGQPPYTQYF. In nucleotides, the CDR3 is TGTGCCAGCACCCTTAGCACGGGACTAGCGGGAGGCCAACCCCCCTATACGCAGTATTTT.

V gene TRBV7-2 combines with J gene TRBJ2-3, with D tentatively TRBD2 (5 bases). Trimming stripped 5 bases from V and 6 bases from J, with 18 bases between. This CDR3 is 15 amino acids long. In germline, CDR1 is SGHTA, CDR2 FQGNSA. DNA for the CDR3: TGTGCCAGCAGCCCCCCGTGGGCGGGCGTGGATACGCAGTATTTT. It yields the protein CASSPPWAGVDTQYF. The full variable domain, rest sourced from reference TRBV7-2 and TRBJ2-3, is GAGVSQSPSNKVTEKGKDVELRCDPISGHTALYWYRQSLGQGLEFLIYFQGNSAPDKSGLPSDRFSAERTGGSVSTLTIQRTQQEDSAVYLCASSPPWAGVDTQYFGPGTRLTVL.